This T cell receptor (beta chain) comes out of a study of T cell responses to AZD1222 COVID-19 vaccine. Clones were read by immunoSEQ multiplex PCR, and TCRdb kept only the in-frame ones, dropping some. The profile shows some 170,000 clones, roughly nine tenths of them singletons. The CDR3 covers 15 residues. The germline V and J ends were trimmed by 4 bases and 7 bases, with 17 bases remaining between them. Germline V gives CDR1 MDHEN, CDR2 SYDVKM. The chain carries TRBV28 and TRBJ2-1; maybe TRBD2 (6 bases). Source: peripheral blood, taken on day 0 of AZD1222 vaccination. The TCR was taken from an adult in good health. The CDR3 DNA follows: TGTGCCAGCAGTTCGGGAGAGGGGCGGCGGAATGAGCAGTTCTTC. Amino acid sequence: CASSSGEGRRNEQFF.